The source of this T cell receptor (beta chain) is a study of cytomegalovirus exposure and HLA in healthy donors. Healthy bone marrow donors supplied every sample. Primers included in the PCR were 60 Vbeta and 13 Jbeta primers. The table came from immunoSEQ multiplex PCR; TCRdb's copy has only in-frame clones and leaves some out. The sample consists of 140,000 to 150,000 clones, 60% to 85% of them appearing once. The material sequenced was PBMCs. The receptor was isolated from a woman aged 40 to 50 in good health and CMV-seropositive.

CDR3 region: CASKQTRLPNYGYTF. The CDR3 coding sequence is TGTGCCAGCAAGCAAACCAGGTTGCCGAACTATGGCTACACCTTC. The genes are TRBV6-1 and TRBJ1-2; D not certain. V gave up 7 bases and J gave up 2 bases, with 17 bases separating them. Per the germline V gene, CDR1 is MNHNS and CDR2 is SASEGT. The CDR3 length is 15 residues.